These 22 T cell receptor beta chains came from one sample sequenced in a study of cytomegalovirus exposure and HLA in healthy donors. With 60 Vbeta and 13 Jbeta primers, the PCR was carried out. Measured with immunoSEQ multiplex PCR; TCRdb has only the in-frame clones, and not every one. The profile shows some 150,000 clones, approximately 64% of them singletons. The sample was PBMCs. These receptors were obtained from a woman in her 40s in good health and CMV-seronegative.

The J gene is TRBJ2-7, the V gene TRBV5-4, with a possible D match to TRBD1 (6 bases). The V end was cut by 4 bases, the J end by 1 base, with 18 bases between. This CDR3 has 16 residues. Germline lookup yields CDR1 SGHNT and CDR2 YYREEE (reference sequence). The CDR3 nucleotides read TGTGCCAGCAGCGCCGGAAGTACAGGGTTATCCTACGAGCAGTACTTC. This translates into CASSAGSTGLSYEQYF.

This clone was observed a few times. The chain has TRBV28 and TRBJ1-6; 7 nucleotides line up with TRBD1. Germline V gene lookup returns CDR1 MDHEN and CDR2 SYDVKM. The V segment lost 3 bases and the J segment 7 bases; nucleotides outside the gene matches: 3. CDR3 length: 14 amino acids. CDR3 loop: CASSLTGMNSPLHF. The CDR3 DNA sequence: TGTGCCAGCAGTTTGACAGGGATGAATTCACCCCTCCACTTT.

The rearrangement links TRBV4-1 to TRBJ2-3; TRBD2 might be the D (7 bases). Germline values: CDR1 MGHRA, CDR2 YSYEKL. Between the trimmed V and J ends, which lost 6 bases and 5 bases, there was a span of 12 bases. This CDR3 is 13 amino acids long. The CDR3, as DNA: TGCGCCAGCAGGTGGGAGGGGGAAGATACGCAGTATTTT. It yields the protein CASRWEGEDTQYF.

The chain carries TRBV6-1 and TRBJ2-3; 15 positions agree with TRBD2. The germline CDR1 and CDR2 sequences are MNHNS and SASEGT. The CDR3 has 18 amino acids. The trim removed 1 base at V and 4 bases at J, leaving 6 bases unmatched. Here the CDR3 reads CASSEGLGLAGGADTQYF. The CDR3 coding sequence is TGTGCCAGCAGTGAAGGACTGGGACTAGCGGGGGGCGCAGATACGCAGTATTTT.

In its sample, this clone was seen a few times. V is TRBV12-2 and J is TRBJ2-7; TRBD2 is taken as the D call from the table, unchecked against the DNA. TRBV12-2 is shown as a pseudogene. This CDR3 spans 14 amino acids. The CDR3 sequence is CASRLAREFYEQYF. The CDR3 DNA is TGTGCAAGTCGCTTAGCGCGCGAGTTCTACGAGCAGTACTTC.

CDR3 DNA: TGCGCCAGCAGCCAACCAGGGATCCAGCCCCAGCATTTT. Translated: CASSQPGIQPQHF. The chain employs TRBV4-1 and TRBJ1-5; weak D call: TRBD1 (5 bases). From germline, CDR1 is MGHRA and CDR2 YSYEKL. The V gene lost 2 bases and the J gene lost 7 bases, with 9 bases spanning the gap. The CDR3 is 13 residues long.

V is TRBV6-1 and J is TRBJ1-2, with D possibly being TRBD1 (5 bases). The germline gives CDR1 MNHNS, CDR2 SASEGT. V shed 3 bases and J shed 1 base, with 9 bases lying between them. The CDR3 consists of 14 residues. CDR3 amino acids: CASSEGRVNYGYTF. The CDR3 region has the DNA TGTGCCAGCAGTGAGGGCAGGGTTAACTATGGCTACACCTTC.

This clone was seen more than once but under ten times. The rearrangement links TRBV7-6 to TRBJ2-3; 7 bases fit TRBD1. The length of the CDR3 is 14 residues. V lost 5 bases to trimming and J lost 7 bases; unmatched junction nucleotides: 9. Looked up from germline, CDR1 is SGHVS and CDR2 is FNYEAQ. CDR3 sequence (DNA): TGTGCCAGCAGCCTGAAAGGGGGCGTGAATACGCAGTATTTT. Amino acids: CASSLKGGVNTQYF.

Turning to this clone: Distinct nucleotide sequences in the sample also encode this CDR3. V gene TRBV30 combines with J gene TRBJ1-5; TRBD1 agrees at 10 bases. The trim removed 5 bases at V and 4 bases at J, leaving 2 bases unmatched. The CDR3 runs to 13 residues. Germline V gene data show CDR1 as GTSNPN and CDR2 as SVGIG (reference sequence). The CDR3 is CAWGTGANQPQHF. The CDR3, as DNA: TGTGCCTGGGGGACAGGGGCTAATCAGCCCCAGCATTTT.

The chain links TRBV6-4 to TRBJ1-5; possible D gene TRBD1, 6 bases. The CDR3 is made up of 14 amino acids. Germline V gene data show CDR1 as MRHNA and CDR2 as SNTAGT. V lost 3 bases, J lost 4 bases, and 10 bases lay in between. The CDR3 DNA follows: TGTGCCAGCAGTGAGACAGGAGAGAATCAGCCCCAGCATTTT. This sequence encodes CASSETGENQPQHF.

The chain couples TRBV28 to TRBJ1-2; 7 nucleotides align to TRBD1. V gave up 4 bases and J gave up 14 bases; unmatched junction bases: 10. CDR3 length equals 12 residues. The germline V gene has CDR1 MDHEN and CDR2 SYDVKM. The CDR3 region has the DNA TGTGCCAGCAGTTCAGGGGGGCGGACGCTGACCTTC. It encodes CASSSGGRTLTF.

The DNA of the CDR3 is TGTGCCAGCAGCCAAGAACGGACCGGGGAGCTGTTTTTT. Translation gives CASSQERTGELFF. The gene calls are TRBV4-2 and TRBJ2-2; D is ambiguous. CDR1 and CDR2 from the germline V gene are LGHNA and YNFKEQ. CDR3 length equals 13 residues. V dropped 0 bases and J dropped 5 bases, with 4 bases sitting between them.

CDR3 coding DNA: TGTGCTAGTGGTTTACAGGGTTCCGGCTACACCTTC. This gives the protein CASGLQGSGYTF. The rearrangement joins TRBV12-5 to TRBJ1-2, with D possibly matching TRBD1 (6 bases). The CDR3 loop spans 12 amino acids. The germline V gene has CDR1 LGHNT and CDR2 FRNRAP. The V end lost 3 bases, the J end lost 8 bases, and 10 bases lay between the germline ends.

This clone was picked up one time. The chain couples TRBV2 to TRBJ1-2, with D possibly being TRBD1 (6 bases). Germline V lookup: CDR1 SNHLY, CDR2 FYNNEI. This CDR3 has 12 amino acids. Between the trimmed V and J ends, which lost 5 bases and 4 bases, there was a span of 8 bases. CDR3: CASSQDSYGYTF. As DNA, the CDR3 is TGTGCCAGCAGTCAGGACAGCTATGGCTACACCTTC.

This clone turned up a few times. The genes are TRBV2 and TRBJ1-6; a possible D gene is TRBD1 (5 bases). This CDR3 is 13 amino acids long. Germline CDR1 and CDR2: SNHLY and FYNNEI. The V end was cut by 10 bases, the J end by 7 bases, with 14 bases between. CDR3 amino acids: CANRQLPNSPLHF. CDR3 sequence (DNA): TGTGCCAACCGACAGTTACCCAATTCACCCCTCCACTTT.

The chain combines TRBV11-2 with TRBJ1-1, with 8 bases fitting TRBD1. V lost 0 bases, J lost 0 bases, and 6 bases stayed unmatched. This CDR3 contains 17 residues. Germline assignment: CDR1 SGHAT and CDR2 FQNNGV. This CDR3 reads CASSLEQGGFVNTEAFF. Written as DNA, the CDR3 is TGTGCCAGCAGCTTAGAACAGGGGGGGTTTGTGAACACTGAAGCTTTCTTT.

J is TRBJ1-1 and V is TRBV5-1, with D possibly being TRBD1 (6 bases). The V and J ends lost 5 bases and 6 bases respectively, with 17 bases between them. The CDR3 totals 14 residues. CDR1 is SGHRS and CDR2 is YFSETQ in the germline V gene. The CDR3, as DNA: TGCGCCAGCAGTTTCACCTCAGGGGTCTCTGAAGCTTTCTTT. Translation: CASSFTSGVSEAFF.

This clone turned up a few times. The chain couples TRBV18 to TRBJ1-2; TRBD1 might be the D (5 bases). This CDR3 comprises 14 residues. Trimming cost V 3 bases and J 4 bases, with 12 bases left between them. The germline V gene has CDR1 KGHSH and CDR2 LQKENI. The CDR3 region is CASSPSRVGYGYTF. As DNA, the CDR3 is TGTGCCAGCTCACCGAGCAGGGTCGGCTATGGCTACACCTTC.

The chain is built from TRBV19 and TRBJ1-6; maybe TRBD1 (6 bases). Germline V lookup: CDR1 LNHDA, CDR2 SQIVND (reference sequence). Trimming cost V 7 bases and J 2 bases, with 9 bases left between them. The CDR3 length is 14 residues. The CDR3 nucleotides read TGTGCCAGTACCAGGGGCCCCTATAATTCACCCCTCCACTTT. Translation: CASTRGPYNSPLHF.

This clone came up a few times. An end of the junction does not agree with germline; a read error may underlie this. The V and J genes are TRBV5-1 and TRBJ1-1; D gene uncertain. The CDR3 length is 13 residues. The germline V gene encodes CDR1 SGHRS and CDR2 YFSETQ. For the CDR3, the DNA is TGCGCCAGCAGGTTGGCGGGGAACACTGAAGCTTTCTTT. The encoded protein is CASRLAGNTEAFF. The whole variable domain, remainder taken from reference TRBV5-1 and TRBJ1-1, is KAGVTQTPRYLIKTRGQQVTLSCSPISGHRSVSWYQQTPGQGLQFLFEYFSETQRNKGNFPGRFSGRQFSNSRSEMNVSTLELGDSALYLCASRLAGNTEAFFGQGTRLTVV.

The chain recombines TRBV29-1 with TRBJ2-2; perhaps TRBD1 as D (6 bases). Germline CDR1 SQVTM, CDR2 ANQGSEA. This CDR3 is built from 14 residues. The germline V and J ends were trimmed by 6 bases and 4 bases, with 15 bases remaining between them. The CDR3 reads CSVGPGHSTGELFF. The CDR3 coding sequence is TGCAGCGTGGGACCGGGACATTCCACCGGGGAGCTGTTTTTT.

This chain links TRBV10-3 with TRBJ1-5, with D perhaps matching TRBD1 (6 bases). Germline V gene sequence: CDR1 ENHRY, CDR2 SYGVKD. With 10 bases removed from V and 2 bases from J, the gap between germline ends came to 18 bases. The CDR3 is 15 amino acids. The CDR3 DNA sequence: TGTGCCAGTGCGGGGGGGGCTTTGGGCAATCAGCCCCAGCATTTT. Translation gives CASAGGALGNQPQHF.